This TCR beta chain was identified in a study of technical replicates of blood from a handful of donors. Here immunoSEQ multiplex PCR was the method, and the copy in TCRdb shows in-frame clones only, minus some. The sample lists around 79,000 clones, over 90% occurring once. This clone was seen just once. Trimming cost V 10 bases and J 0 bases; bases outside gene matches: 9. CDR3 length equals 15 residues. The germline gives CDR1 LNHDA, CDR2 SQIVND (reference sequence). Sequenced sample: T cells isolated from PBMCs. The TCR originated in a human donor in good health. The chain employs TRBV19 and TRBJ2-7; 10 positions agree with TRBD2. CDR3 bases: TGTGCCACCGCACCGGGACTAGCGCTCTCCTACGAGCAGTACTTC. It translates to CATAPGLALSYEQYF.